The 20 T cell receptor beta chains in this list originate from one sample, sequenced in a study of Ad26.COV2.S vaccination and SARS-CoV-2 variants. This table comes from immunoSEQ multiplex PCR, and its TCRdb copy is limited to in-frame clones, with some not included. The sample carries 150,000 to 200,000 clones, roughly 85% recorded once. The input for sequencing was peripheral blood, taken after recovery from COVID-19. Receptor source: a human donor who had recovered from COVID-19.

The chain combines TRBV28 with TRBJ2-2; 7 nucleotides match TRBD1. V shed 6 bases, J shed 7 bases, and the junction held 5 bases outside the gene matches. This CDR3 comprises 13 residues. Germline V gene lookup returns CDR1 MDHEN and CDR2 SYDVKM. The CDR3 DNA reads as TGTGCCAGCAGGAAATGGACAGGCGGGGAGCTGTTTTTT. This gives the protein CASRKWTGGELFF.

The chain uses TRBV15 and TRBJ1-3; 8 nucleotides agree with TRBD1. The CDR3 runs to 19 residues. Trimming at V came to 2 bases and at J to 1 base, leaving 13 bases not matched to a gene. Germline loops: CDR1 LNHNV, CDR2 YYDKDF (reference sequence). CDR3 in DNA: TGTGCCACCAGCAGAAACCATGGACAGGGACCTGGTTCTGGAAACACCATATATTTT. Its translation: CATSRNHGQGPGSGNTIYF.

This clone has more than one count but fewer than ten. J is TRBJ2-3 and V is TRBV7-9; D is perhaps TRBD2 (5 bases). The CDR3 extends over 15 amino acids. Germline loops: CDR1 SEHNR, CDR2 FQNEAQ (reference sequence). Trimming shortened V by 1 base and J by 2 bases, and 10 bases separated the two germline ends. CDR3 DNA: TGTGCCAGCAGCTTAGGTTACGGGGACACAGATACGCAGTATTTT. This encodes CASSLGYGDTDTQYF.

The V call is TRBV27, the J call TRBJ1-1; D gene uncertain. V lost 8 bases, J lost 2 bases, and 15 bases lay in between. The CDR3 consists of 14 residues. Looked up from germline, CDR1 is MNHEY and CDR2 is SMNVEV (reference sequence). Written as DNA, the CDR3 is TGTGCCAGCCAAGAGGCCGGACTTAACACTGAAGCTTTCTTT. It specifies CASQEAGLNTEAFF.

This clone is a singleton in its sample. This chain links TRBV7-8 with TRBJ2-1; 11 bases are shared with TRBD2. Germline V gene data show CDR1 as SGHVS and CDR2 as FQNEAQ. CDR3 length equals 16 residues. Trimming at V came to 5 bases and at J to 7 bases, leaving 10 bases not matched to a gene. CDR3 DNA sequence: TGTGCCAGCAGCCCATATAGCGGGGGGGGAATGAATGAGCAGTTCTTC. Amino acid sequence: CASSPYSGGGMNEQFF.

V usage is TRBV19 and J usage is TRBJ1-5; D might be TRBD1 (5 bases). Per the germline V gene, CDR1 is LNHDA and CDR2 is SQIVND (reference sequence). The germline V and J ends were trimmed by 3 bases and 7 bases, with 13 bases remaining between them. CDR3 length: 14 amino acids. CDR3 sequence: CASSILNPGQPQHF. The CDR3 nucleotides are TGTGCCAGTAGTATCTTGAACCCAGGGCAGCCCCAGCATTTT.

The chain uses TRBV11-2 and TRBJ1-2, with 7 bases lining up with TRBD1. The germline gives CDR1 SGHAT, CDR2 FQNNGV. The CDR3 is 15 residues long. V lost 6 bases to trimming and J lost 5 bases; unmatched junction nucleotides: 12. CDR3 bases: TGTGCCAGCAGTTACACAGGACAGGAGACTTATGGCTACACCTTC. Encoded protein: CASSYTGQETYGYTF.

The CDR3: CSVGALGEPQHF. CDR3 DNA sequence: TGCAGCGTTGGGGCCCTGGGTGAGCCCCAGCATTTT. V usage is TRBV29-1 and J usage is TRBJ1-5; D is undetermined. Germline loops: CDR1 SQVTM, CDR2 ANQGSEA. There are 12 residues in the CDR3. Trimming took off 4 bases at V and 8 bases at J, with 12 bases between the two ends.

This clone was observed a single time. This chain connects TRBV28 to TRBJ1-3, with D unresolved. The CDR3 has 14 amino acids. Trimming pared 7 bases from V and 3 bases from J, leaving 13 bases between. Germline loops: CDR1 MDHEN, CDR2 SYDVKM. CDR3 protein: CASTLTRIGNTIYF. The DNA of the CDR3 is TGTGCCAGCACCCTAACAAGGATTGGAAACACCATATATTTT.

J is TRBJ1-1 and V is TRBV18; unclear D gene. The CDR3 consists of 14 residues. The germline V and J ends were trimmed by 3 bases and 7 bases, with 15 bases remaining between them. CDR1 KGHSH and CDR2 LQKENI come from the germline V gene. CDR3 DNA: TGTGCCAGCTCACCTCCAAGTCTGCCGTTTGAAGCTTTCTTT. The encoded protein is CASSPPSLPFEAFF. Drawing the rest from reference TRBV18 and TRBJ1-1, the complete variable domain is NAGVMQNPRHLVRRRGQEARLRCSPMKGHSHVYWYRQLPEEGLKFMVYLQKENIIDESGMPKERFSAEFPKEGPSILRIQQVVRGDSAAYFCASSPPSLPFEAFFGQGTRLTVV.

This chain's CDR3 is CASRGEYEQYF. As DNA, the CDR3 is TGTGCCAGCAGGGGAGAGTACGAGCAGTACTTC. The J gene is TRBJ2-7, the V gene TRBV7-9; D is perhaps TRBD2 (5 bases). Between the trimmed V and J ends, which lost 6 bases and 4 bases, there was a span of 7 bases. This CDR3 region has 11 residues. Germline V gene sequence: CDR1 SEHNR, CDR2 FQNEAQ (reference sequence).

The chain couples TRBV6-4 to TRBJ2-3; 12 nucleotides line up with TRBD1. CDR3 length: 17 residues. CDR1 is MRHNA, CDR2 SNTAGT, per germline. V gave up 6 bases and J gave up 5 bases; unmatched junction bases: 12. CDR3 in amino acids: CASRPAAGQGAGDTQYF. CDR3 bases: TGTGCCAGCAGACCGGCTGCGGGACAGGGGGCGGGAGATACGCAGTATTTT.

The count of this clone is one. This sequence joins TRBV19 and TRBJ1-5; tentatively, D is TRBD1 (6 bases). The V gene lost 7 bases and the J gene lost 9 bases, with 22 bases spanning the gap. The CDR3 covers 15 residues. Germline CDR1 and CDR2: LNHDA and SQIVND (reference sequence). CDR3 residues: CASMSLDSGFPPQHF. CDR3 DNA sequence: TGTGCCAGTATGTCTCTGGACAGTGGATTTCCGCCCCAGCATTTT.

The chain couples TRBV10-3 to TRBJ1-5; the D is unclear. Germline CDR1 is ENHRY and CDR2 is SYGVKD. V was shortened by 0 bases and J by 4 bases, with 10 bases between the two germline ends. This CDR3 has 15 residues. Written as DNA, the CDR3 is TGTGCCATCAGTGAGTCGATTGTAGTAAATCAGCCCCAGCATTTT. Its protein is CAISESIVVNQPQHF.

This rearrangement joins TRBV7-3 to TRBJ2-2; 11 nucleotides agree with TRBD2. This CDR3 contains 15 residues. From germline, CDR1 is SGHTA and CDR2 FQGTGA. With V trimmed by 4 bases and J by 3 bases, 1 base remained unmatched. The CDR3 loop reads CASSSSGGYTGELFF. In DNA, the CDR3 is TGTGCCAGCAGCTCTAGCGGGGGGTACACCGGGGAGCTGTTTTTT. Combining the CDR3 with reference TRBV7-3 and TRBJ2-2 gives the whole variable domain GAGVSQTPSNKVTEKGKYVELRCDPISGHTALYWYRQSLGQGPEFLIYFQGTGAADDSGLPNDRFFAVRPEGSVSTLKIQRTERGDSAVYLCASSSSGGYTGELFFGEGSRLTVL.

The rearrangement links TRBV27 to TRBJ2-5; a possible D gene is TRBD1 (5 bases). V lost 4 bases to trimming and J lost 1 base, with 13 bases between them. Germline CDR1 MNHEY, CDR2 SMNVEV (reference sequence). The CDR3 length is 15 residues. The CDR3 bases are TGTGCCAGCAGTTCAATCCTCGACAGCCAAGAGACCCAGTACTTC. Amino acids: CASSSILDSQETQYF.

The chain is built from TRBV27 and TRBJ2-5; 8 nucleotides agree with TRBD1. The germline gives CDR1 MNHEY, CDR2 SMNVEV (reference sequence). CDR3 length equals 17 residues. Losses at the gene ends were 5 bases for V and 5 bases for J; bases not matched to a gene: 16. The DNA of the CDR3 is TGTGCCAGCAGTAATCGCCCTCGAGGACAGGGAAGGGAGACCCAGTACTTC. It specifies CASSNRPRGQGRETQYF.

This chain links TRBV30 with TRBJ2-7; D possibly matches TRBD1 or TRBD2 (5 bases each). Trimming shortened V by 4 bases and J by 3 bases, and 13 bases separated the two germline ends. The V gene's germline CDR1 is GTSNPN and CDR2 SVGIG (reference sequence). The CDR3 runs 13 residues. CDR3 region: CAWNGGKGYEQYF. The CDR3 coding sequence is TGTGCCTGGAATGGGGGTAAGGGCTACGAGCAGTACTTC. Using reference TRBV30 and TRBJ2-7 for the parts outside the CDR3, the full variable domain is SQTIHQWPATLVQPVGSPLSLECTVEGTSNPNLYWYRQAAGRGLQLLFYSVGIGQISSEVPQNLSASRPQDRQFILSSKKLLLSDSGFYLCAWNGGKGYEQYFGPGTRLTVT.

CDR3 bases: TGTGCCAGCAGTTTTGTAGCGGGGAATGAGCAGTACTTC. Protein: CASSFVAGNEQYF. This sequence joins TRBV27 and TRBJ2-7; 8 bases are a match to TRBD2. The CDR3 contains 13 residues. Germline CDR1 and CDR2: MNHEY and SMNVEV (reference sequence). The junction had 5 bases not matched to a gene; V was cut back by 3 bases and J by 7 bases.

This clone was picked up one time. J is TRBJ2-7 and V is TRBV5-1, with no clear D. The CDR3 consists of 11 residues. Germline lookup yields CDR1 SGHRS and CDR2 YFSETQ. The ends were cut back, 7 bases at V and 3 bases at J, with 8 bases in the middle. This CDR3 reads CASRNSYEQYF. CDR3 bases: TGCGCCAGCCGGAACAGCTACGAGCAGTACTTC.